This TCR beta chain was profiled in a study of early T cells in non-severe SARS-CoV-2 infection. Looking at the study overall: Unsorted whole-blood RNA was sequenced in bulk, leaving chains unpaired.

TCRdb passed the 5' RACE reads through MiXCR, listing each CDR3 protein once. The sample records 65,000 to 95,000 distinct CDR3 sequences, around a tenth being singletons. A few counts support this clonotype. Deletions cut 6 bases from V and 4 bases from J, with 15 bases between. The CDR3 contains 15 residues. Germline-derived CDR1 and CDR2 are SNHLY and FYNNEI. Sequenced material: whole blood. This sequence was found in an adult who was a healthcare worker with PCR-confirmed SARS-CoV-2 infection or an uninfected control (not recorded which). The V gene is TRBV2, the J gene TRBJ2-2, with D possibly being TRBD1 (8 bases). This CDR3 reads CASSPTGEGTGELFF. CDR3 DNA sequence: TGTGCCAGCAGCCCGACAGGGGAGGGCACCGGGGAGCTGTTTTTT.